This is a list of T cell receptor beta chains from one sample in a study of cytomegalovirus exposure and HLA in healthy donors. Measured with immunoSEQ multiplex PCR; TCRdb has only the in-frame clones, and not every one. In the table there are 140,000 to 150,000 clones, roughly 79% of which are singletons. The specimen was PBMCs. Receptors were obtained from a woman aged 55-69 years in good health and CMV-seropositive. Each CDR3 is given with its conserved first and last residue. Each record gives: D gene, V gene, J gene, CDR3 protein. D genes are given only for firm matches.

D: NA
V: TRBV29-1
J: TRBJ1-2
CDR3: CSGAGPSYGYTF

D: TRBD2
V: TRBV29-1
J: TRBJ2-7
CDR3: CSVGTSGSYEQYF

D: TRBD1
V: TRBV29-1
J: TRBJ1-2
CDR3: CSVNKAGGRGYPF

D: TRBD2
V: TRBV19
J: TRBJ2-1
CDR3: CASRGTTGFGEQFF

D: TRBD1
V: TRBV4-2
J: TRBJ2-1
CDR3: CASSQDRARGTYNEQFF

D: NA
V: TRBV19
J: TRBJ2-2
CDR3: CASSIDRATGELFF

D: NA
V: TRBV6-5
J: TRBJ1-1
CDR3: CASRYTTGTGTEAFF

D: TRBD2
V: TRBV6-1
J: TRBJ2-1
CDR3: CASSESGLAGEREQFF

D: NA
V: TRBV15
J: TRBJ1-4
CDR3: CATSSTRGAPEKLFF

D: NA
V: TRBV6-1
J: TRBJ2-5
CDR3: CASSPRLWGEETQYF

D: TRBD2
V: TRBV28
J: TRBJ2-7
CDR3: CASSLLVGGGTSGKYEQYF

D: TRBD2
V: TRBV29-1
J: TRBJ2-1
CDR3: CSAVAGEIYEQFF

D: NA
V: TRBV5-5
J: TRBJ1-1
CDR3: CASSPGQIEAFF

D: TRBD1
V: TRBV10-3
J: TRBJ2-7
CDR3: CAISEVAGGRYEQYF

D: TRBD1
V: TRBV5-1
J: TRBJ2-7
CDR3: CASSLDQGALYEQYF

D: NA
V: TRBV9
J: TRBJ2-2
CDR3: CASSAPGAGELFF

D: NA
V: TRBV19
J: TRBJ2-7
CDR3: CASSYLPGYEQYF

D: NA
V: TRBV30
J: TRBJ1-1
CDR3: CAWTTTPGQTEAFF

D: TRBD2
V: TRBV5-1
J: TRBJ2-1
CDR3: CASSLDSAGSYNEQFF

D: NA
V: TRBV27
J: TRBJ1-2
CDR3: CASSLSNIPSYGYTF

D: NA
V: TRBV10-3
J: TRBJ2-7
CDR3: CAISEVLRSYEQYF

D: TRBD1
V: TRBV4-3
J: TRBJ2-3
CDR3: CASSQEVGGHTDTQYF

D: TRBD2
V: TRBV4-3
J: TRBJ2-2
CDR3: CASSQRAGVGAGELFF

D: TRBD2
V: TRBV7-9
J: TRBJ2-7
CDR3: CASSTGTSGTSYEQYF

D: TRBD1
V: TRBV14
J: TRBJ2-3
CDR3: CASSQDRLSTDTQYF

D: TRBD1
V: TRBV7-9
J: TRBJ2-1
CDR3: CATPPLTGGSVYNEQFF

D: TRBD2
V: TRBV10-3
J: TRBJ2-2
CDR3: CASGGPAGELFF

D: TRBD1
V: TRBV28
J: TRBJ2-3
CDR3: CASSSDRDRGTDTQYF

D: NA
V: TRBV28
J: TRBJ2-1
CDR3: CASSLFPQGYRGEQFF

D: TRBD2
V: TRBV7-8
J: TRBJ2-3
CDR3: CASIAWLAGSTDTQYF

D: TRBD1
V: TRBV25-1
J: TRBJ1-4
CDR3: CASSLVQGASNEKLFF

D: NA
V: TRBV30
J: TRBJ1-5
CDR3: CAWTPPTGYSNQPQHF

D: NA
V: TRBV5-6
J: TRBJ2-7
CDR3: CASSLVAYEQYF